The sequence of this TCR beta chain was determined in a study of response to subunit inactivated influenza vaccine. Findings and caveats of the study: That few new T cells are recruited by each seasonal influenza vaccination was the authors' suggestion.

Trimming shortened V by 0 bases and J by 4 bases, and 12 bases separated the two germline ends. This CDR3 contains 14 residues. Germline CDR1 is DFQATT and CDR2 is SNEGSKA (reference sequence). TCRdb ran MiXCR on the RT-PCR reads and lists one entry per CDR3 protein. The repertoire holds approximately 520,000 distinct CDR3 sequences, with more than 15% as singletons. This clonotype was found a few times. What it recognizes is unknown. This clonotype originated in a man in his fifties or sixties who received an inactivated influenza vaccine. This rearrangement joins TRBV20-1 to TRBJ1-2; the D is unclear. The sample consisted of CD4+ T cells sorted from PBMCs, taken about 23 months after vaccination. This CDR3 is CSARDRLAGYGYTF. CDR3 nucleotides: TGCAGTGCTAGAGATCGTTTGGCTGGCTATGGCTACACCTTC.